The 16 T cell receptor beta chains below come from one sample, sequenced in a study of blood T cell repertoires in COVID-19. TCRdb keeps only in-frame clones here, not all; method: immunoSEQ multiplex PCR. The table includes roughly 200,000 clones, less than 90% detected once. Sequenced: PBMCs or T cells enriched from blood (not recorded which). Receptors were obtained from a woman aged 30 to 39 who had been exposed to COVID-19.

The chain recombines TRBV7-8 with TRBJ1-2, with 7 positions matching TRBD1. The CDR3 contains 15 residues. Trimming took 4 bases from V and 4 from J; bases not matched to a gene: 9. Germline-derived CDR1 and CDR2 are SGHVS and FQNEAQ. In DNA form, the CDR3 reads TGTGCCAGCAGCTCTACCACAGGGGCGGGCTATGGCTACACCTTC. Its protein is CASSSTTGAGYGYTF.

The CDR3 DNA sequence: TGCGCCAGCAGCTTAGCACTGGGCTCGGGGGCCAACGTCCTGACTTTC. It codes for CASSLALGSGANVLTF. V usage is TRBV5-1 and J usage is TRBJ2-6; no reliable D call. This CDR3 is built from 16 residues. Trimming took 2 bases from V and 4 from J, leaving 13 bases between them. Germline CDR1 and CDR2: SGHRS and YFSETQ.

CDR3 bases: TGTGCCAGCAGCCAAGATATCCTAGCGGGGGGGCCTCCAGATACGCAGTATTTT. Its translation: CASSQDILAGGPPDTQYF. This chain uses TRBV3-1 (or the pseudogene TRBV3-2) with TRBJ2-3; 12 bases map to TRBD2. This CDR3 region has 18 residues. Germline lookup yields CDR1 LGHDT and CDR2 YNNKEL (reference sequence). V lost 0 bases and J lost 4; bases outside the gene matches: 8.

In its sample, this clone was seen a few times. DNA for the CDR3: TGTGCCAGCAATATAAACCCTAATAGCAATCAGCCCCAGCATTTT. Amino acids: CASNINPNSNQPQHF. This chain joins TRBV6-5 and TRBJ1-5; D ambiguous. This CDR3 contains 15 residues. V lost 7 bases and J 0 bases, leaving 13 bases between the germline ends. The V gene's germline CDR1 is MNHEY and CDR2 SVGAGI.

V gene TRBV7-3 combines with J gene TRBJ2-7; 8 bases map to TRBD1. This CDR3 region has 14 residues. With V trimmed by 5 bases and J by 3 bases, 6 bases remained unmatched. Per the germline V gene, CDR1 is SGHTA and CDR2 is FQGTGA. The CDR3 here is CASSTGGGLYEQYF. CDR3 DNA sequence: TGTGCCAGCAGCACAGGGGGAGGACTCTACGAGCAGTACTTC.

This clone was seen more than once but under ten times. The chain employs TRBV5-4 and TRBJ2-1; 7 nucleotides line up with TRBD1. Per germline, CDR1 SGHNT and CDR2 YYREEE (reference sequence). The CDR3 sequence is 16 residues long. Trimming at V came to 4 bases and at J to 10 bases, leaving 17 bases not matched to a gene. The CDR3 loop is CASSPPTGAIRQEQFF. The DNA of the CDR3 is TGTGCCAGCAGCCCACCAACAGGGGCTATCCGACAGGAGCAGTTCTTC.

This clone came up once. The rearrangement uses TRBV2 and TRBJ1-3; maybe TRBD1 (6 bases). Deletions cut 2 bases from V and 1 base from J, with 6 bases between. The germline gives CDR1 SNHLY, CDR2 FYNNEI. CDR3 length: 14 residues. The DNA for the CDR3 is TGTGCCAGCAGTGAACAGGGGTCTGGAAACACCATATATTTT. Amino acid sequence: CASSEQGSGNTIYF.

This chain joins TRBV5-1 and TRBJ1-2; no reliable D call. The V and J ends lost 4 bases and 8 bases respectively, with 15 bases between them. CDR3 length: 13 amino acids. Germline V gene sequence: CDR1 SGHRS, CDR2 YFSETQ. CDR3 DNA sequence: TGCGCCAGCAGCCCCGGTGACATAGGAGGCTACACCTTC. Translating gives CASSPGDIGGYTF.

The chain joins TRBV27 to TRBJ2-1, with 10 bases that match TRBD2. Germline V lookup: CDR1 MNHEY, CDR2 SMNVEV (reference sequence). V lost 1 base and J lost 7; bases outside the gene matches: 4. This CDR3 has 15 residues. CDR3 in DNA: TGTGCCAGCAGTTTATGGCTAGCGGGGGCGAATGAGCAGTTCTTC. Amino acid sequence: CASSLWLAGANEQFF.

The chain uses TRBV13 and TRBJ1-1, with a weak D call TRBD1 (6 bases). The CDR3 has 14 residues. Per the germline V gene, CDR1 is PRHDT and CDR2 is FYEKMQ (reference sequence). V lost 5 bases and J lost 8, with 18 bases in between. The DNA for the CDR3 is TGTGCCAGCAGCAGAGGGGGGGTGCCGGAAGAAGCTTTCTTT. Translation gives CASSRGGVPEEAFF.

The genes are TRBV7-3 and TRBJ2-1; D uncertain. The CDR3 has 13 amino acids. In germline, CDR1 is SGHTA, CDR2 FQGTGA. V was clipped by 3 bases and J by 6 bases, with 9 bases between them. The CDR3, as DNA: TGTGCCAGCAGCTTGTCCAAGCTCAATGAGCAGTTCTTC. Protein: CASSLSKLNEQFF.

The rearrangement uses TRBV9 and TRBJ1-2; maybe TRBD1 (5 bases). Germline assignment: CDR1 SGDLS and CDR2 YYNGEE. The germline V and J ends were trimmed by 4 bases and 8 bases, with 15 bases remaining between them. The CDR3 totals 13 residues. The CDR3 loop reads CASSPGPSGGYTF. The CDR3 DNA reads TGTGCCAGCAGCCCCGGGCCTTCAGGGGGCTACACCTTC.

The genes are TRBV6-5 and TRBJ1-2, with D perhaps TRBD1 (6 bases). The V end lost 1 base, the J end lost 4 bases, and 10 bases lay between the germline ends. The CDR3 spans 14 residues. Germline V gene data show CDR1 as MNHEY and CDR2 as SVGAGI. The CDR3, as DNA: TGTGCCAGCAGTTACTTGGGACAAAGCTATGGCTACACCTTC. The encoded protein is CASSYLGQSYGYTF.

This chain uses TRBV5-8 with TRBJ2-7, with D perhaps matching TRBD2 (6 bases). V was clipped by 4 bases and J by 9 bases, with 23 bases between them. The length of the CDR3 is 15 residues. Germline CDR1 is SGHTS and CDR2 is YDEGEE. CDR3 in DNA: TGTGCCAGCAGCCTGATGGAGGGGTGGGTGAGTGTGCAGTACTTC. This translates into CASSLMEGWVSVQYF.

The CDR3 DNA reads as TGTGCCAGCAGCTTACAGGGTCGCCTAGGCCAGCCCCAGCATTTT. It encodes CASSLQGRLGQPQHF. J is TRBJ1-5 and V is TRBV7-2, with D possibly being TRBD1 (5 bases). The V end was cut by 2 bases, the J end by 7 bases, with 15 bases between. The CDR3 is made up of 15 amino acids. Looked up from germline, CDR1 is SGHTA and CDR2 is FQGNSA. Based on the CDR3 plus reference TRBV7-2 and TRBJ1-5, the full variable domain is GAGVSQSPSNKVTEKGKDVELRCDPISGHTALYWYRQSLGQGLEFLIYFQGNSAPDKSGLPSDRFSAERTGGSVSTLTIQRTQQEDSAVYLCASSLQGRLGQPQHFGDGTRLSIL.

This clone showed up just a few times. This sequence joins TRBV9 and TRBJ1-1; no definite D call. The V gene's germline CDR1 is SGDLS and CDR2 YYNGEE. The CDR3 consists of 15 residues. V shed 4 bases and J shed 1 base, with 14 bases lying between them. The CDR3 reads CASSLTGGANTEAFF. As DNA, the CDR3 is TGTGCCAGCAGCCTGACGGGAGGCGCGAACACTGAAGCTTTCTTT.